The 29 T cell receptor beta chains presented below share a single source sample, sequenced in a study of Graves' ophthalmopathy and Graves' hyperthyroidism. RNA transcripts were the source from which TCR beta CDR3 regions were amplified. After a first-round RT-PCR with HTBI primers, a second-round multiplex PCR was run. TCRdb fed the multiplex PCR reads into MiXCR, producing one record per CDR3 protein. Of just over 600,000 distinct CDR3 sequences listed, about 20% are singletons. Sequenced material: peripheral blood. The receptors were sampled from a woman aged 18-29 years with stable Graves' hyperthyroidism. Some clones in this sample may be carry-over from other donors' samples.

This clonotype has more than one count but fewer than ten. This chain links TRBV7-2 with TRBJ1-1, with D maybe TRBD1 (6 bases). The CDR3 spans 14 residues. The V end lost 7 bases, the J end lost 1 base, and 13 bases lay between the germline ends. CDR1 is SGHTA, CDR2 FQGNSA, per germline. The chain's CDR3 is CASTSGGPNTEAFF. Here the CDR3 DNA reads TGTGCCAGCACCAGCGGGGGGCCGAACACTGAAGCTTTCTTT. Together with reference TRBV7-2 and TRBJ1-1, the CDR3 gives the full variable domain: GAGVSQSPSNKVTEKGKDVELRCDPISGHTALYWYRQSLGQGLEFLIYFQGNSAPDKSGLPSDRFSAERTGGSVSTLTIQRTQQEDSAVYLCASTSGGPNTEAFFGQGTRLTVV.

In this sample, this clonotype turned up many times. The V call is TRBV20-1, the J call TRBJ2-7; 10 bases map to TRBD2. The length of the CDR3 is 16 residues. CDR1 is DFQATT and CDR2 is SNEGSKA in the germline V gene (reference sequence). The V segment lost 0 bases and the J segment 2 bases; nucleotides outside the gene matches: 7. The CDR3 spells CSAREFSGGRTYEQYF. CDR3 DNA: TGCAGTGCTAGAGAGTTTAGCGGGGGGCGCACCTACGAGCAGTACTTC.

This clonotype has ten or more counts. This sequence joins TRBV7-8 and TRBJ1-2; D possibly corresponds to TRBD1 (6 bases). V was trimmed by 1 base and J by 8 bases, leaving 11 bases between them. This CDR3 spans 13 amino acids. Germline assignment: CDR1 SGHVS and CDR2 FQNEAQ. The CDR3 region is CASSLVGAPGYTF. The CDR3 DNA reads as TGTGCCAGCAGCTTAGTGGGGGCCCCGGGCTACACCTTC.

This clonotype was recorded many times. V is TRBV11-2 and J is TRBJ1-6, with D uncertain. The V gene lost 5 bases and the J gene lost 7 bases, with 12 bases spanning the gap. CDR1 and CDR2 (germline): SGHAT, FQNNGV. This CDR3 region has 14 residues. CDR3 loop: CASSPGLTNSPLHF. The CDR3 DNA reads TGTGCCAGCAGCCCCGGACTGACGAATTCACCCCTCCACTTT. The full variable domain, with the rest looked up from reference TRBV11-2 and TRBJ1-6, is EAGVAQSPRYKIIEKRQSVAFWCNPISGHATLYWYQQILGQGPKLLIQFQNNGVVDDSQLPKDRFSAERLKGVDSTLKIQPAKLEDSAVYLCASSPGLTNSPLHFGNGTRLTVT.

This clonotype was counted ten times or more. V gene TRBV15 combines with J gene TRBJ1-2, with 7 bases lining up with TRBD1. Germline V gene sequence: CDR1 LNHNV, CDR2 YYDKDF (reference sequence). The CDR3 extends over 15 amino acids. With V trimmed by 0 bases and J by 8 bases, 9 bases remained unmatched. The CDR3 loop is CATSRDPGQVDGYTF. Written as DNA, the CDR3 is TGTGCCACCAGCAGAGATCCCGGACAGGTGGACGGCTACACCTTC.

This clonotype was seen a handful of times. A read error is likely, as this CDR3 ends without the conserved phenylalanine or tryptophan. Because the CDR3's place on the DNA is in doubt, the DNA is left out and the CDR3 is given as listed by TCRdb. The chain recombines TRBV20-1 with TRBJ2-5. CDR1 and CDR2 (germline): DFQATT, SNEGSKA (reference sequence). Both ends counted, the CDR3 spans 13 residues. CDR3 protein: CSAREAKQETQDY.

This clonotype showed up many times. The gene calls are TRBV7-2 and TRBJ2-7, with D possibly TRBD2 on 5 matching bases. Germline V gene data show CDR1 as SGHTA and CDR2 as FQGNSA. V lost 0 bases and J 6 bases, leaving 9 bases between the germline ends. This CDR3 region has 13 residues. CDR3 in DNA: TGTGCCAGCAGCTTAGCGTGGACTGGCGAGCAGTACTTC. This encodes CASSLAWTGEQYF.

This clonotype has just a few counts. The chain recombines TRBV18 with TRBJ2-7; TRBD2 agrees at 7 bases. Per the germline V gene, CDR1 is KGHSH and CDR2 is LQKENI. With V trimmed by 6 bases and J by 4 bases, 12 bases remained unmatched. This CDR3 region has 15 residues. The CDR3 loop is CASSLRGLGEYEQYF. The CDR3, as DNA: TGTGCCAGCTCCCTTCGTGGACTAGGGGAGTACGAGCAGTACTTC. Full variable domain (outside the CDR3, taken from reference TRBV18 and TRBJ2-7): NAGVMQNPRHLVRRRGQEARLRCSPMKGHSHVYWYRQLPEEGLKFMVYLQKENIIDESGMPKERFSAEFPKEGPSILRIQQVVRGDSAAYFCASSLRGLGEYEQYFGPGTRLTVT.

Only one count was recorded for this clonotype. CDR3 loop: CASSELPSGRVVTQYF. DNA of the CDR3: TGTGCCAGCAGTGAACTGCCTAGCGGGCGGGTAGTGACCCAGTACTTC. The J gene is TRBJ2-5, the V gene TRBV6-1; 8 positions match TRBD2. J lost 7 bases, V lost 2 bases, and 12 bases had no gene match. This CDR3 comprises 16 residues. Germline CDR1 MNHNS, CDR2 SASEGT.

This clonotype has ten or more counts. V gene TRBV12-3 or TRBV12-4 combines with J gene TRBJ2-7, with 8 nucleotides matching TRBD1. Losses at the gene ends were 7 bases for V and 7 bases for J; bases not matched to a gene: 15. This CDR3 contains 15 residues. The CDR3 DNA reads as TGTGCCAGCACCCCAGTCGACAGGGGCTTGGGAGAGCAGTACTTC. It codes for CASTPVDRGLGEQYF.

This clonotype appeared many times. The V and J genes are TRBV7-3 and TRBJ2-2, with D perhaps matching TRBD1 (5 bases). CDR1 SGHTA and CDR2 FQGTGA come from the germline V gene. The CDR3 spans 16 residues. V lost 1 base and J lost 0, with 9 bases in between. CDR3 protein: CASSLKWTTNTGELFF. The DNA of the CDR3 is TGTGCCAGCAGCTTAAAATGGACAACGAACACCGGGGAGCTGTTTTTT.

The table lists this clonotype with many counts. This chain connects TRBV27 to TRBJ2-2, with 8 bases lining up with TRBD1. CDR1 is MNHEY and CDR2 is SMNVEV in the germline V gene (reference sequence). This CDR3 has 17 residues. V lost 3 bases to trimming and J lost 1 base; unmatched junction nucleotides: 7. The CDR3 DNA reads TGTGCCAGCAGTTTTGGGCAGGGGACAGGGAACACCGGGGAGCTGTTTTTT. Protein sequence: CASSFGQGTGNTGELFF.

The chain employs TRBV12-3 or TRBV12-4 and TRBJ1-1, with 7 bases lining up with TRBD1. This CDR3 contains 15 residues. Unmatched junction bases numbered 6, after V lost 4 bases and J lost 1 base. As DNA, the CDR3 is TGTGCCAGCAGTTACTCCGGACAGGAGAACACTGAAGCTTTCTTT. Protein: CASSYSGQENTEAFF.

This clonotype has at least ten counts. The chain links TRBV20-1 to TRBJ2-6, with D unresolved. Germline V lookup: CDR1 DFQATT, CDR2 SNEGSKA (reference sequence). Trimming cost V 1 base and J 4 bases, with 8 bases left between them. The CDR3 has 14 amino acids. The CDR3 bases are TGCAGTGCTAGAGGGGTAGCCGGGGCCAACGTCCTGACTTTC. It codes for CSARGVAGANVLTF.

The table lists this clonotype with many counts. The genes are TRBV6-5 and TRBJ2-2; D is possibly TRBD1 (6 bases). Germline CDR1 MNHEY, CDR2 SVGAGI. Trimming removed 6 bases at V and 2 bases at J, with 10 bases between. This CDR3 is built from 14 residues. The CDR3 reads CASRGHTNTGELFF. CDR3 bases: TGTGCCAGCAGGGGACATACCAACACCGGGGAGCTGTTTTTT.

The genes are TRBV20-1 and TRBJ1-2, with 7 bases identical to TRBD1. Germline V gene sequence: CDR1 DFQATT, CDR2 SNEGSKA (reference sequence). Trimming took 4 bases from V and 0 from J; bases not matched to a gene: 2. The CDR3 spans 13 residues. The DNA for the CDR3 is TGCAGTGCTACAGGGGGGACTAACTATGGCTACACCTTC. This translates into CSATGGTNYGYTF.

This clonotype appeared many times. This chain connects TRBV4-2 to TRBJ2-4; D may be TRBD2 (6 bases). Germline CDR1 is LGHNA and CDR2 is YNFKEQ. The CDR3 runs 15 residues. V was pared by 2 bases and J by 0 bases, with 8 bases between. The CDR3 bases are TGTGCCAGCAGCCAACGGGAGATAGCCAAAAACATTCAGTACTTC. Its protein is CASSQREIAKNIQYF.

This clonotype has more than one count but fewer than ten. The chain couples TRBV14 to TRBJ2-3; TRBD1 or TRBD2 may be the D gene (5 bases each). Trimming shortened V by 4 bases and J by 1 base, and 6 bases separated the two germline ends. There are 13 residues in the CDR3. Germline CDR1 reads SGHDN; CDR2 reads FVKESK. For the CDR3, the DNA is TGTGCCAGCAGCCGGGACGGCACAGATACGCAGTATTTT. Translating it yields CASSRDGTDTQYF.

At least ten counts were recorded for this clonotype. The rearrangement links TRBV20-1 to TRBJ2-1; 9 nucleotides agree with TRBD2. Trimming cost V 2 bases and J 1 base; bases outside gene matches: 6. The germline V gene encodes CDR1 DFQATT and CDR2 SNEGSKA (reference sequence). The CDR3 spans 16 residues. For the CDR3, the DNA is TGCAGTGCTAGATCGTTAGCGGGGGAATCCTACAATGAGCAGTTCTTC. This encodes CSARSLAGESYNEQFF.

This clonotype was detected ten times or more. The rearrangement links TRBV28 to TRBJ2-5, with D maybe TRBD2 (5 bases). V was shortened by 4 bases and J by 5 bases, with 17 bases between the two germline ends. Germline assignment: CDR1 MDHEN and CDR2 SYDVKM. CDR3 length equals 15 residues. The CDR3 sequence is CASSYVSRAVETQYF. The CDR3 coding sequence is TGTGCCAGCAGTTATGTCTCGAGGGCCGTGGAGACCCAGTACTTC.

This clonotype was seen at least ten times. The rearrangement joins TRBV6-1 to TRBJ1-2; 10 bases match TRBD1. The germline V gene encodes CDR1 MNHNS and CDR2 SASEGT. Germline trimming cut 10 bases from V and 3 bases from J; bases unmatched to any gene: 8. The CDR3 has 14 residues. CDR3 nucleotides: TGTGCCACCCTCGACAGGGGGCGAGACTATGGCTACACCTTC. It codes for CATLDRGRDYGYTF.

This chain connects TRBV18 to TRBJ1-1; TRBD1 aligns across 7 bases. Germline loops: CDR1 KGHSH, CDR2 LQKENI. The V and J ends lost 3 bases and 4 bases, in that order; junction bases with no gene match: 8. The CDR3 has 15 amino acids. The CDR3 DNA sequence: TGTGCCAGCTCACCTACGACAGGGATGGGCACTGAAGCTTTCTTT. The encoded protein is CASSPTTGMGTEAFF.

CDR3 residues: CASSLLTSGDTGELFF. CDR3 in DNA: TGCGCCAGCAGCTTGCTGACGAGCGGGGACACCGGGGAGCTGTTTTTT. V gene TRBV5-1 combines with J gene TRBJ2-2; 7 bases map to TRBD2. Germline CDR1 is SGHRS and CDR2 is YFSETQ. This CDR3 comprises 16 residues. Germline trimming cut 1 base from V and 3 bases from J; bases unmatched to any gene: 6. The complete variable domain, with remaining parts taken from reference TRBV5-1 and TRBJ2-2, reads KAGVTQTPRYLIKTRGQQVTLSCSPISGHRSVSWYQQTPGQGLQFLFEYFSETQRNKGNFPGRFSGRQFSNSRSEMNVSTLELGDSALYLCASSLLTSGDTGELFFGEGSRLTVL.

This clonotype was counted between two and nine times. This sequence joins TRBV3-1 and TRBJ2-7; D is possibly TRBD1 (5 bases). There are 13 residues in the CDR3. Germline values: CDR1 LGHDT, CDR2 YNNKEL (reference sequence). V lost 6 bases to trimming and J lost 4 bases, with 13 bases between them. The DNA for the CDR3 is TGTGCCAGCAGTCGACAGAATTTATACGAGCAGTACTTC. It translates to CASSRQNLYEQYF.

There are many counts of this clonotype. V usage is TRBV6-5 and J usage is TRBJ1-2; the D is unclear. V gave up 4 bases and J gave up 3 bases, with 18 bases separating them. From germline, CDR1 is MNHEY and CDR2 SVGAGI. This CDR3 contains 16 residues. CDR3 nucleotides: TGTGCCAGCAGTTCCGAAGACCGGACGGGAGACTATGGCTACACCTTC. It yields the protein CASSSEDRTGDYGYTF.

In its sample, this clonotype was seen a few times. The genes are TRBV25-1 and TRBJ2-5; TRBD1 might be the D (5 bases). The ends were cut back, 4 bases at V and 4 bases at J, with 16 bases in the middle. This CDR3 contains 15 residues. Per germline, CDR1 MGHDK and CDR2 SYGVNS. The CDR3 nucleotides are TGTGCCAGCAGTGCCGTTAGAGCAGGGTCAGAGACCCAGTACTTC. It specifies CASSAVRAGSETQYF.

This clonotype was found many times. J is TRBJ2-6 and V is TRBV29-1; TRBD1 agrees at 8 bases. Germline CDR1 SQVTM, CDR2 ANQGSEA. This CDR3 region has 17 residues. Germline trimming cut 3 bases from V and 0 bases from J; bases unmatched to any gene: 7. CDR3 coding DNA: TGCAGCGTTGACCCCGGGACAGGAGGCTCTGGGGCCAACGTCCTGACTTTC. It is translated as CSVDPGTGGSGANVLTF. The variable domain in full, with the rest retrieved from reference TRBV29-1 and TRBJ2-6, is SAVISQKPSRDICQRGTSLTIQCQVDSQVTMMFWYRQQPGQSLTLIATANQGSEATYESGFVIDKFPISRPNLTFSTLTVSNMSPEDSSIYLCSVDPGTGGSGANVLTFGAGSRLTVL.

Note on this clonotype: Likely a read error: the CDR3 ends without its conserved phenylalanine or tryptophan. The V gene is TRBV12-3 or TRBV12-4, the J gene TRBJ1-2; D unclear. The CDR3 has 11 amino acids. V was pared by 5 bases and J by 1 base, with 2 bases between. The CDR3 spells CASSINYGYTL. The CDR3 nucleotides are TGTGCCAGCAGTATTAACTATGGCTACACCCTC.

This clonotype came up many times. The gene calls are TRBV2 and TRBJ2-7; D could derive from TRBD1 or TRBD2 (6 bases each). V lost 5 bases to trimming and J lost 2 bases, with 16 bases between them. The CDR3 has 15 residues. Germline values: CDR1 SNHLY, CDR2 FYNNEI. The CDR3 is CASSHRGAVTYEQYF. The DNA of the CDR3 is TGTGCCAGCAGTCATAGGGGGGCAGTTACCTACGAGCAGTACTTC.